One T cell receptor (beta chain) is described in this entry. Time point meaning: before natalizumab initiation. The sample comes from a study of multiple sclerosis patients with progressive multifocal leukoencephalopathy. The overall study: The control group, sampled over time, had multiple sclerosis, received natalizumab and did not develop PML.

Repertoires were generated with immunoSEQ multiplex PCR, while TCRdb's copy carries only in-frame clones and drops some. The table records some 30,000 clones, approximately 91% of them present only once. Sequenced material: PBMCs. This sequence originates from a human donor with multiple sclerosis.

In nucleotides, the CDR3 is TGTGCCAGCAGCTTAAACGGTGATGGCTACACCTTC. Translated, it gives CASSLNGDGYTF. The rearrangement links TRBV7-9 to TRBJ1-2; D gene ambiguous. The germline V and J ends were trimmed by 2 bases and 6 bases, with 7 bases remaining between them. Germline V gives CDR1 SEHNR, CDR2 FQNEAQ (reference sequence). This CDR3 spans 12 amino acids.